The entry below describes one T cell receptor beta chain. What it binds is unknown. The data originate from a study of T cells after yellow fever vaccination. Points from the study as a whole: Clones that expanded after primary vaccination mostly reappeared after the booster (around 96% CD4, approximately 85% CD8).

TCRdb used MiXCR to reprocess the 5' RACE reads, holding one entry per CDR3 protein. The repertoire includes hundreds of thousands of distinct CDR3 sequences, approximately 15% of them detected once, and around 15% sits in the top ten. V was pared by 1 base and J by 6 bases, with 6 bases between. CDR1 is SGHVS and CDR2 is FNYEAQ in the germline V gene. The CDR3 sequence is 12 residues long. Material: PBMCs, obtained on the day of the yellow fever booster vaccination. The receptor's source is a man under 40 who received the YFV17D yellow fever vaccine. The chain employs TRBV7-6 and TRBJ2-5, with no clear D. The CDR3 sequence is CASSLDWKTQYF. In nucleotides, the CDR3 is TGTGCCAGCAGCTTAGATTGGAAGACCCAGTACTTC.